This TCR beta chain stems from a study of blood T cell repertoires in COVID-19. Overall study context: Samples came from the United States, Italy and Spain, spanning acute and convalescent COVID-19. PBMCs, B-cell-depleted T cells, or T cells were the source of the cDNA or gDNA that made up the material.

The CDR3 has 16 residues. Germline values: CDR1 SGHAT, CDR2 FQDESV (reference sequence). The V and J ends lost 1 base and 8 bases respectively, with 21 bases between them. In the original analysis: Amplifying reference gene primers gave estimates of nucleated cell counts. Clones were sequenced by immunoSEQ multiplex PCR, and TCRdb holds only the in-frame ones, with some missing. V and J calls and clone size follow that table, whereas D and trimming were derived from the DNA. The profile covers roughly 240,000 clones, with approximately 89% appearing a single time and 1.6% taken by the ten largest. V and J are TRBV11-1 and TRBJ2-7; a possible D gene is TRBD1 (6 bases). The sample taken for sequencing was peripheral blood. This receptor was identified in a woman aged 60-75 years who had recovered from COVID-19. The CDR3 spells CASSLERGTPSPQQYF. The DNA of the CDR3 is TGTGCCAGCAGCTTAGAGAGGGGGACCCCTTCTCCTCAGCAGTACTTC.